This T cell receptor (beta chain) was found in a study of Graves' ophthalmopathy and Graves' hyperthyroidism. Study-level results: Distinction of ophthalmopathy from stable hyperthyroidism by a 13-signature model reached 85% to 90% sensitivity and about 80% specificity.

Using RNA transcripts, the TCR beta CDR3 regions were amplified. The library came from an HTBI-primed first-round RT-PCR and a second-round multiplex PCR. Via MiXCR, TCRdb re-called the multiplex PCR reads, giving one row per CDR3 protein. The repertoire holds about 1.2 million distinct CDR3 sequences, with 35% to 40% as singletons. A remark on this clonotype: Its antigen remains unknown.

V was pared by 4 bases and J by 5 bases, with 15 bases between. The CDR3 sequence is 14 residues long. In germline, CDR1 is LGHNA, CDR2 YNFKEQ. Sequencing was performed on peripheral blood or thyroid tissue (not recorded which). The receptor's source is an adult man with Graves' hyperthyroidism. V usage is TRBV4-2 and J usage is TRBJ2-7, with a possible D match to TRBD1 (6 bases). The DNA of the CDR3 is TGTGCCAGCAGCCCAGCTAGGGGGTTGGACGAGCAGTACTTC. Translation gives CASSPARGLDEQYF.